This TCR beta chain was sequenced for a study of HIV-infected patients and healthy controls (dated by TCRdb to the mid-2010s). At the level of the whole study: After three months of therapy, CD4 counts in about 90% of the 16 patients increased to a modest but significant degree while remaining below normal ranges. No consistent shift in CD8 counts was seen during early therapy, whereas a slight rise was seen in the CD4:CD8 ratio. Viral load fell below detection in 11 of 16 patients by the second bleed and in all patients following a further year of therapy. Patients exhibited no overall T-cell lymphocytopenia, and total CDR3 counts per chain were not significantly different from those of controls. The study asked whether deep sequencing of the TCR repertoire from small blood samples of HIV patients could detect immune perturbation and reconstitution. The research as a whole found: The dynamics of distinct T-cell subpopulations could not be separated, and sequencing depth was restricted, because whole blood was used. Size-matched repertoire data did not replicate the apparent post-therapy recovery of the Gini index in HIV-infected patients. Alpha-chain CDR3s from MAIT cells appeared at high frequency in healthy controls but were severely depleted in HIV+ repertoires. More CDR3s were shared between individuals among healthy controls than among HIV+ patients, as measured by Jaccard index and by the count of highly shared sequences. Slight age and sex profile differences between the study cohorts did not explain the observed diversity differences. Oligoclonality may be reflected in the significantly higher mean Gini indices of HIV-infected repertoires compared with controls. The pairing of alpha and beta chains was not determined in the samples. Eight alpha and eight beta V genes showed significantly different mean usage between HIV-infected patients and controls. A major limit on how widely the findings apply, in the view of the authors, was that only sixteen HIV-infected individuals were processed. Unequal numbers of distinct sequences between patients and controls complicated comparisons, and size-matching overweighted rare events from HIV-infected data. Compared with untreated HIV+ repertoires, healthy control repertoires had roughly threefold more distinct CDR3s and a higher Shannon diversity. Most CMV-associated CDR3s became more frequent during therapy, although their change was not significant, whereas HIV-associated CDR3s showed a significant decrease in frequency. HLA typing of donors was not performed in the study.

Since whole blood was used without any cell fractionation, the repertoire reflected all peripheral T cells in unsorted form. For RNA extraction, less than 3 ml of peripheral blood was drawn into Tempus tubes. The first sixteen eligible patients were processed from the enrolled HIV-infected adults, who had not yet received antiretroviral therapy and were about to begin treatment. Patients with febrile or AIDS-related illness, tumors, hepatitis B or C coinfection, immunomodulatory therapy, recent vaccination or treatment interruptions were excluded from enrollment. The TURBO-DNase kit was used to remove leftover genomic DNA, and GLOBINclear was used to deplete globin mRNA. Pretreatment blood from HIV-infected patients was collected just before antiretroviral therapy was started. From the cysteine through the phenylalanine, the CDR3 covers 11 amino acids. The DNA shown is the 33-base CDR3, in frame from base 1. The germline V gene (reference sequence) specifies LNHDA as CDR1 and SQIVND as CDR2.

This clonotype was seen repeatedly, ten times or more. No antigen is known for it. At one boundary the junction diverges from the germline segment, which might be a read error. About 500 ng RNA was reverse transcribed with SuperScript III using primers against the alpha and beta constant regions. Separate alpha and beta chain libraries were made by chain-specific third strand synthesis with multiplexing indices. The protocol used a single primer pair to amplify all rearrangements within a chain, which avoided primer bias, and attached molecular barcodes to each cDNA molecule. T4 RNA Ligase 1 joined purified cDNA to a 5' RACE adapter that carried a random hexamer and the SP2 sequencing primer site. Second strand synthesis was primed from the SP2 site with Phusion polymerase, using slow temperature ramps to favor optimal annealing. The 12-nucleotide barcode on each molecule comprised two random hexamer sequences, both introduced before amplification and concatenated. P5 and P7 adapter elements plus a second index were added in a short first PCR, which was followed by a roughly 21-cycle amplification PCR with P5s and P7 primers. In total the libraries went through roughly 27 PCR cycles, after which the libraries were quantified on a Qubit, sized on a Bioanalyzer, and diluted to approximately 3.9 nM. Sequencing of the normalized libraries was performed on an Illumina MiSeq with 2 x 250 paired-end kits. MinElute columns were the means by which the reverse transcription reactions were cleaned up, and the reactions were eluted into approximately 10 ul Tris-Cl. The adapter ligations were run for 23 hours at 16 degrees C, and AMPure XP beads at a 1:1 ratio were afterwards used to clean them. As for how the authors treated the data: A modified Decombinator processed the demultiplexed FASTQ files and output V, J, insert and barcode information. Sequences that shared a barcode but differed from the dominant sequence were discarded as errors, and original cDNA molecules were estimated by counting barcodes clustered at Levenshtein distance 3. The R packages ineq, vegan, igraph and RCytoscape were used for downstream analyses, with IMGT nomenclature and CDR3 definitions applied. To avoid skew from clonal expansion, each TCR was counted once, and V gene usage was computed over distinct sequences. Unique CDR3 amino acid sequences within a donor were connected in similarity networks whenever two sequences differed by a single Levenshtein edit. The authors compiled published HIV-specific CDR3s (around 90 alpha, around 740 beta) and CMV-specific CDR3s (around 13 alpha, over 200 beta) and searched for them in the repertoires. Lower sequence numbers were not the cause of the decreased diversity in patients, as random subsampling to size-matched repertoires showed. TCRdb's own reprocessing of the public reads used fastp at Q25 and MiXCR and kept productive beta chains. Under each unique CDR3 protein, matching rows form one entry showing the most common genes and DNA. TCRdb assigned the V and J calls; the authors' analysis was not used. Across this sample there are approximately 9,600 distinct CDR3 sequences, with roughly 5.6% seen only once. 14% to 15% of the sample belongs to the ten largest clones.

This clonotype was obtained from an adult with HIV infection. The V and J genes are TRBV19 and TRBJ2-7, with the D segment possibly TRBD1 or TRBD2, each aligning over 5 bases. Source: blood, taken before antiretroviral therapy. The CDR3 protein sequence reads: CASSMGRENHF. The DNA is TGTGCCAGTAGTATGGGACGAGAAAACCACTTC. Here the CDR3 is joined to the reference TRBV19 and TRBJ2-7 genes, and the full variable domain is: DGGITQSPKYLFRKEGQNVTLSCEQNLNHDAMYWYRQDPGQGLRLIYYSQIVNDFQKGDIAEGYSVSREKKESFPLTVTSAQKNPTAFYLCASSMGRENHFGPGTRLTVT.